The T cell receptor beta chain under discussion was sequenced for a study of blood T cell repertoires in COVID-19. Across the study: Sites across the United States, Italy and Spain contributed samples from acute and convalescent COVID-19. Sources were T cells, B-cell-depleted T cells, or PBMCs; the material itself was cDNA or gDNA.

Source study methods: Amplification of reference gene primers provided the estimated nucleated cell counts. Method: immunoSEQ multiplex PCR; TCRdb's copy keeps in-frame clones and lacks some. The D gene and trimming were derived from the DNA, and the V and J assignments and clone size from that table. The table includes 200,000 to 300,000 clones, about 84% detected once. This CDR3 comprises 15 residues. The germline CDR1 and CDR2 sequences are LNHDA and SQIVND (reference sequence). V was cut by 7 bases and J by 4 bases, with 17 bases left in between. Sequencing used peripheral blood. This TCR was sampled from an elderly man with acute or convalescent COVID-19. The V and J genes are TRBV19 and TRBJ2-1; D may be TRBD2 (5 bases). The CDR3 sequence: CASTPTGGGYNEQFF. The CDR3 nucleotides read TGTGCCAGTACCCCGACGGGCGGAGGATACAATGAGCAGTTCTTC.